These 5 T cell receptor beta chains were all obtained from the same sample, sequenced in a study of vaccination and CD4 T cells after COVID-19. Time point here: late sampling 161 to 241 days after vaccination in a few convalescent patients. Described treatment: roughly 11-day PBMC culture with coronavirus spike peptide pools or control peptides (ViraFEST assay). The assay that was used to sequence DNA from cultured CD4+ T cells was the Oncomine TCR Beta short-read assay. MiXCR was run by TCRdb on the PCR reads, yielding one entry per CDR3 protein. The repertoire includes more than 20,000 distinct CDR3 sequences, about 40% of them detected once, and roughly 9.9% sits in the top ten. No antigen is known for these receptors. The sequences come from CD4+ T cells from blood, cultured in vitro, collected about 7 months after SARS-CoV-2 vaccination. These receptors came from a human donor who had recovered from COVID-19.

The chain is built from TRBV7-2 and TRBJ1-2; 7 bases fit TRBD1. With V trimmed by 2 bases and J by 3 bases, 6 bases remained unmatched. Germline CDR1 is SGHTA and CDR2 is FQGNSA. This CDR3 comprises 15 residues. CDR3 DNA sequence: TGTGCCAGCAGCTTATTTGTCAGGGGGGACTATGGCTACACCTTC. Amino acids: CASSLFVRGDYGYTF.

The rearrangement links TRBV27 to TRBJ2-3, with D unclear. The germline gives CDR1 MNHEY, CDR2 SMNVEV (reference sequence). Trimming stripped 6 bases from V and 2 bases from J, with 9 bases between. This CDR3 is built from 13 residues. CDR3 DNA: TGTGCCAGCAGCGACCCGCCCACAGATACGCAGTATTTT. Protein: CASSDPPTDTQYF.

The chain has TRBV7-9 and TRBJ2-3, with D unresolved. The V gene lost 5 bases and the J gene lost 1 base, with 13 bases spanning the gap. The germline CDR1 and CDR2 sequences are SEHNR and FQNEAQ (reference sequence). The CDR3 is 15 residues long. The CDR3 DNA follows: TGTGCCAGCAGCCCCCGGGCTATACGCACAGATACGCAGTATTTT. This translates into CASSPRAIRTDTQYF. The complete variable domain, with remaining parts taken from reference TRBV7-9 and TRBJ2-3, reads DTGVSQNPRHKITKRGQNVTFRCDPISEHNRLYWYRQTLGQGPEFLTYFQNEAQLEKSRLLSDRFSAERPKGSFSTLEIQRTEQGDSAMYLCASSPRAIRTDTQYFGPGTRLTVL.

This rearrangement joins TRBV19 to TRBJ1-5; D uncertain. CDR1 and CDR2 (germline): LNHDA, SQIVND (reference sequence). Trimming took 3 bases from V and 0 from J, leaving 9 bases between them. The CDR3 totals 15 residues. The CDR3 protein is CASSIVSNSNQPQHF. CDR3 bases: TGTGCCAGTAGTATCGTCAGTAATAGCAATCAGCCCCAGCATTTT.

This clonotype turned up a few times. The chain recombines TRBV28 with TRBJ2-5; 7 bases align to TRBD2. CDR1 and CDR2 (germline): MDHEN, SYDVKM. This CDR3 has 15 amino acids. V lost 4 bases to trimming and J lost 1 base; unmatched junction nucleotides: 6. CDR3 sequence reads: CASSSRREIQETQYF. The CDR3 DNA reads TGTGCCAGCAGTTCACGGCGGGAGATCCAAGAGACCCAGTACTTC.